A selection of T cell receptor beta chains follows, all from one sample in a study of blood T cell repertoires in COVID-19. Clones were read by immunoSEQ multiplex PCR, and TCRdb kept only the in-frame ones, dropping some. The sample shows 240,000 or so clones, approximately 90% of them seen only once. Sequenced sample: peripheral blood. These TCRs come from a woman in her thirties or forties who had recovered from COVID-19. CDR3s include the opening cysteine and the closing phenylalanine or tryptophan. The D gene is left open where the match is weak. Size is stated for part of the rows, as once, few or many counts, or as a class when the clone is expanded.

>18|TRBV2|.|.|TRBJ2-2
CASSEEGFGLAGAGELFF
TGTGCCAGCAGTGAAGAGGGATTCGGGCTAGCAGGTGCCGGGGAGCTGTTTTTT
>14|TRBV19|.|.|TRBJ2-6
CASTDRSGANVLTF
TGTGCCAGTACCGACAGGTCCGGGGCCAACGTCCTGACTTTC
>14|TRBV7-3|.|.|TRBJ2-6
CATGSHSGANVLTF
TGTGCCACCGGGAGCCACTCTGGGGCCAACGTCCTGACTTTC
>16|TRBV19|.|TRBD1|TRBJ2-1
CASSILVGTGGSEQFF
TGTGCCAGTAGTATACTAGTAGGGACAGGGGGGAGTGAGCAGTTCTTC
>15|TRBV3-1/TRBV3-2|.|TRBD2|TRBJ2-7
CASSHSGRGSYEQYF
TGTGCCAGCAGCCATAGCGGGAGGGGCTCCTACGAGCAGTACTTC
>13|TRBV12-5|.|.|TRBJ2-1
CASGPGGGHEQFF
TGTGCTAGTGGCCCCGGGGGTGGGCATGAGCAGTTCTTC
>12|TRBV7-2|once|TRBD1|TRBJ2-1
CASKTGGNEQFF
TGTGCCAGCAAGACAGGGGGTAATGAGCAGTTCTTC
>13|TRBV6-5|.|.|TRBJ1-2
CASMRQGSYGYTF
TGTGCCAGCATGAGGCAGGGATCCTATGGCTACACCTTC
>14|TRBV29-1|.|.|TRBJ1-2
CSVGQGTSNYGYTF
TGCAGCGTTGGGCAGGGCACCTCTAACTATGGCTACACCTTC
>15|TRBV30|once|TRBD1|TRBJ1-4
CAWSPRDRFNEKLFF
TGTGCCTGGAGCCCTCGGGACAGATTTAATGAAAAACTGTTTTTT
>13|TRBV9|.|.|TRBJ1-1
CASSVSGGTEAFF
TGTGCCAGCAGCGTATCCGGGGGCACTGAAGCTTTCTTT
>15|TRBV19|.|TRBD2|TRBJ2-5
CASSIVSGSGETQYF
TGTGCCAGTAGTATAGTTAGCGGGAGTGGGGAGACCCAGTACTTC
>12|TRBV6-5|.|.|TRBJ2-7
CASSPRARGRYF
TGTGCCAGCAGCCCCCGGGCCCGAGGGCGGTACTTC
>13|TRBV11-2|once|TRBD2|TRBJ2-3
CASSFLREGTQYF
TGTGCCAGCAGCTTCCTGCGGGAGGGTACGCAGTATTTT
>13|TRBV7-9|.|.|TRBJ1-2
CASSLPTAAGYTF
TGTGCCAGCAGCCTCCCGACAGCCGCAGGCTACACCTTC
>17|TRBV19|.|TRBD1|TRBJ2-1
CASSIDGTGGAHNEQFF
TGTGCCAGTAGTATTGATGGGACAGGGGGGGCCCACAATGAGCAGTTCTTC
>19|TRBV5-6|.|TRBD1|TRBJ1-6
CASSSLAGTGDSRNSPLHF
TGTGCCAGCAGCTCCCTGGCCGGGACAGGGGACTCCCGTAATTCACCCCTCCACTTT
>14|TRBV27|.|TRBD1|TRBJ1-5
CASSLLQGAQPQHF
TGTGCCAGCAGTTTGTTACAGGGGGCTCAGCCCCAGCATTTT
>17|TRBV7-2|.|.|TRBJ2-7
CASSLATPQRPRGEQYF
TGTGCCAGCAGCTTAGCGACCCCCCAGCGGCCACGGGGCGAGCAGTACTTC
>15|TRBV9|.|.|TRBJ1-2
CASRGVGRAESGYTF
TGTGCCAGCAGAGGGGTGGGCAGGGCGGAGAGTGGCTACACCTTC
>15|TRBV11-3|.|.|TRBJ1-3
CASSLLGGPGNTIYF
TGTGCCAGCAGCTTACTGGGGGGTCCCGGAAACACCATATATTTT
>16|TRBV18|.|TRBD1|TRBJ1-2
CASSPRDRGRVYGYTF
TGTGCCAGCTCACCCCGGGACAGGGGGCGCGTCTATGGCTACACCTTC
>14|TRBV19|.|TRBD1|TRBJ2-1
CASSPGQGALRQFF
TGTGCCAGTAGCCCAGGACAGGGGGCGCTTCGGCAGTTCTTC
>12|TRBV3-1/TRBV3-2|.|TRBD1|TRBJ2-7
CASSPGTGEQYF
TGTGCCAGCAGCCCCGGGACAGGAGAGCAGTACTTC
>16|TRBV7-2|.|.|TRBJ1-6
CASSLAPVGAASPLHF
TGTGCCAGCAGCTTAGCTCCCGTGGGGGCGGCTTCACCCCTCCACTTT
>13|TRBV10-3|.|.|TRBJ2-1
CAISELVYNEQFF
TGTGCCATCAGTGAGCTAGTCTACAATGAGCAGTTCTTC
>13|TRBV6-5|.|TRBD1|TRBJ1-1
CASSYSGGQEAFF
TGTGCCAGCAGTTACTCGGGGGGACAGGAAGCTTTCTTT
>15|TRBV6-2/TRBV6-3|.|.|TRBJ2-3
CASSTQRGSTDTQYF
TGTGCCAGCAGTACGCAACGGGGGTCCACAGATACGCAGTATTTT
>14|TRBV3-1/TRBV3-2|.|.|TRBJ2-7
CASSQEGSSYEQYF
TGTGCCAGCAGCCAAGAAGGGAGCTCCTACGAGCAGTACTTC
>17|TRBV27|.|TRBD2|TRBJ2-1
CASSLWASGPSYNEQFF
TGTGCCAGCAGTTTATGGGCTAGCGGGCCTTCCTACAATGAGCAGTTCTTC
>19|TRBV7-8|.|TRBD2|TRBJ2-1
CASSPGRQRESSWGNEQFF
TGTGCCAGCAGCCCAGGGCGGCAGCGGGAGAGTTCCTGGGGCAATGAGCAGTTCTTC
>13|TRBV18|.|.|TRBJ1-1
CASSTDQFTEAFF
TGTGCCAGCTCGACAGACCAATTCACTGAAGCTTTCTTT
>15|TRBV5-6|.|TRBD1|TRBJ1-2
CASSSRTGPNYGYTF
TGTGCCAGCAGCTCTCGGACAGGCCCTAACTATGGCTACACCTTC
>16|TRBV6-1|.|TRBD2|TRBJ2-2
CASSERASGNTGELFF
TGTGCCAGCAGTGAGAGGGCTAGCGGAAACACCGGGGAGCTGTTTTTT
>16|TRBV7-9|.|TRBD2|TRBJ2-5
CASSPRTSGGWETQYF
TGTGCCAGCAGCCCGCGGACTAGCGGGGGGTGGGAGACCCAGTACTTC
>14|TRBV27|.|.|TRBJ2-5
CASRPSGGGETQYF
TGTGCCAGCAGACCTAGTGGGGGCGGGGAGACCCAGTACTTC
>16|TRBV15|.|TRBD2|TRBJ2-1
CATSERLAVIYNEQFF
TGTGCCACCAGCGAGAGACTAGCGGTCATCTACAATGAGCAGTTCTTC
>14|TRBV6-5|.|.|TRBJ2-3
CASSPGHRSDTQYF
TGTGCCAGCAGCCCCGGACATAGATCGGATACGCAGTATTTT
>15|TRBV5-1|.|TRBD1|TRBJ1-1
CASSTAGQGGTEAFF
TGCGCCAGCAGCACCGCGGGACAGGGGGGGACTGAAGCTTTCTTT
>14|TRBV9|.|.|TRBJ2-1
CASSPQDRDYEQFF
TGTGCCAGCAGCCCCCAAGACAGGGACTATGAGCAGTTCTTC
>13|TRBV2|.|TRBD1|TRBJ1-2
CASGGTGQGKGTF
TGTGCCAGCGGTGGGACCGGACAGGGGAAGGGCACCTTC
>15|TRBV28|.|.|TRBJ1-5
CASGYRRAADQPQHF
TGTGCCAGCGGGTACCGGCGGGCGGCGGATCAGCCCCAGCATTTT
>8|TRBV3-1/TRBV3-2|.|.|TRBJ1-1
CATGEAFF
TGTGCCACGGGAGAAGCTTTCTTT
>14|TRBV7-3|.|TRBD1|TRBJ1-2
CASSLDRGPYGYTF
TGTGCCAGCAGCTTGGACAGGGGTCCGTATGGCTACACCTTC
>18|TRBV5-1|.|.|TRBJ2-5
CASGGGLSGRQQQETQYF
TGCGCCAGCGGGGGAGGCCTCTCGGGGCGGCAACAACAAGAGACCCAGTACTTC
>15|TRBV5-8|.|.|TRBJ2-2
CASSLGTLGTGELFF
TGTGCCAGCAGCTTGGGGACTCTAGGCACCGGGGAGCTGTTTTTT
>15|TRBV6-5|.|.|TRBJ1-2
CASSSWDTISYGYTF
TGTGCCAGCAGCTCGTGGGACACTATATCCTATGGCTACACCTTC
>18|TRBV4-1|.|TRBD2|TRBJ2-3
CASSPRAREGGSTDTQYF
TGCGCCAGCAGCCCCCGGGCGCGGGAGGGCGGTAGCACAGATACGCAGTATTTT